The 14 T cell receptor beta chains listed next were all sequenced from one sample in a study of T cell responses to AZD1222 COVID-19 vaccine. Sequenced by immunoSEQ multiplex PCR; TCRdb stores in-frame clones only, minus some. Here the sample spans about 150,000 clones, about 88% being singletons. Here the sequenced sample was peripheral blood, taken on day 0 of AZD1222 vaccination. All receptors derive from an adult in good health.

The chain has TRBV11-1 and TRBJ2-6; D remains ambiguous. CDR1 and CDR2 (germline): SGHAT, FQDESV (reference sequence). V shed 7 bases and J shed 1 base, with 5 bases lying between them. This CDR3 has 13 amino acids. For the CDR3, the DNA is TGTGCCAGCACCCAGTCTGGGGCCAACGTCCTGACTTTC. Translation gives CASTQSGANVLTF.

The chain couples TRBV4-1 to TRBJ2-7, with 10 nucleotides matching TRBD1. The V segment lost 2 bases and the J segment 6 bases; nucleotides outside the gene matches: 7. Germline CDR1 is MGHRA and CDR2 is YSYEKL. The CDR3 is made up of 15 amino acids. The CDR3 sequence is CASSQSGTGVFEQYF. The CDR3 DNA reads TGCGCCAGCAGCCAATCCGGGACAGGGGTCTTCGAGCAGTACTTC.

This chain joins TRBV29-1 and TRBJ2-5, with D perhaps given as TRBD1 or TRBD2 (5 bases each). The CDR3 runs 13 residues. From germline, CDR1 is SQVTM and CDR2 ANQGSEA. Trimming pared 7 bases from V and 9 bases from J, leaving 21 bases between. CDR3 sequence (DNA): TGCAGCGGAGCCGGGACGGCGAGGTTGGCCCAGTACTTC. Encoded protein: CSGAGTARLAQYF.

The rearrangement joins TRBV9 to TRBJ2-5; possible D gene TRBD1, 5 bases. The V gene lost 0 bases and the J gene lost 1 base, with 7 bases spanning the gap. Germline V gene sequence: CDR1 SGDLS, CDR2 YYNGEE. The CDR3 spans 14 residues. This CDR3 reads CASSVDGAQETQYF. DNA of the CDR3: TGTGCCAGCAGCGTAGATGGGGCCCAAGAGACCCAGTACTTC.

Only one count was recorded for this clone. The V call is TRBV5-1, the J call TRBJ2-7, with 10 bases fitting TRBD1. Unmatched junction bases numbered 7, after V lost 3 bases and J lost 7 bases. CDR1 is SGHRS and CDR2 is YFSETQ in the germline V gene. This CDR3 is built from 14 residues. DNA for the CDR3: TGCGCCAGCAGCTCCGCCGGGACAGGGGATGAGCAGTACTTC. It is translated as CASSSAGTGDEQYF.

The chain carries TRBV9 and TRBJ2-1, with a tentative D call TRBD2 (6 bases). This CDR3 has 17 residues. V was cut by 3 bases and J by 1 base, with 17 bases left in between. Per the germline V gene, CDR1 is SGDLS and CDR2 is YYNGEE. The DNA for the CDR3 is TGTGCCAGCAGCGCCCGGGAGCGGGCCCTTTCCTACAATGAGCAGTTCTTC. Its protein product is CASSARERALSYNEQFF.

V gene TRBV4-3 combines with J gene TRBJ2-7; D possibly corresponds to TRBD1 (5 bases). CDR1 is LGHNA and CDR2 is YSLEER in the germline V gene. V lost 5 bases, J lost 4 bases, and 12 bases lay in between. This CDR3 is 13 amino acids long. For the CDR3, the DNA is TGCGCCAGCAGCGCAGGGATCGGGTACGAGCAGTACTTC. Translation gives CASSAGIGYEQYF.

The J gene is TRBJ1-6, the V gene TRBV29-1; 7 positions match TRBD1. Germline CDR1 reads SQVTM; CDR2 reads ANQGSEA. This CDR3 is built from 12 residues. V lost 7 bases and J lost 8; bases outside the gene matches: 5. DNA for the CDR3: TGCAGCGCCCGGGACAGAGATTCACCCCTCCACTTT. Amino acid sequence: CSARDRDSPLHF.

The genes are TRBV5-5 and TRBJ2-7; D unresolved. The CDR3 contains 12 residues. V lost 5 bases and J lost 2, with 8 bases in between. Germline CDR1 SGHKS, CDR2 YYEKEE (reference sequence). The CDR3 DNA reads TGTGCCAGCAGTTCCTCCCCCTACGAGCAGTACTTC. This codes for CASSSSPYEQYF.

The rearrangement joins TRBV5-1 to TRBJ1-6, with a tentative D call TRBD1 (6 bases). The CDR3 is 16 amino acids. Trimming removed 0 bases at V and 3 bases at J, with 10 bases between. The V gene's germline CDR1 is SGHRS and CDR2 YFSETQ. CDR3 sequence reads: CASSLAGTNYNSPLHF. The DNA for the CDR3 is TGCGCCAGCAGCTTGGCCGGGACAAACTATAATTCACCCCTCCACTTT.

The chain carries TRBV6-1 and TRBJ2-7, with a weak D call TRBD1 (6 bases). This CDR3 comprises 13 residues. Germline V gives CDR1 MNHNS, CDR2 SASEGT. Trimming took 2 bases from V and 7 from J, leaving 12 bases between them. The CDR3 DNA reads TGTGCCAGCAGTGAACCCGGGACACAAGAGCAGTACTTC. Protein sequence: CASSEPGTQEQYF.

The table lists this clone with a few counts. The chain couples TRBV3-1 (or the pseudogene TRBV3-2) to TRBJ2-3, with D perhaps matching TRBD2 (6 bases). CDR3 length: 14 amino acids. Trimming took 4 bases from V and 4 from J, leaving 12 bases between them. Per the germline V gene, CDR1 is LGHDT and CDR2 is YNNKEL (reference sequence). The CDR3 DNA is TGTGCCAGCAGCCGAGGGACTGCTGCAGATACGCAGTATTTT. Protein product: CASSRGTAADTQYF.

The chain carries TRBV19 and TRBJ2-7, with 9 bases fitting TRBD1. V was clipped by 6 bases and J by 6 bases; unmatched bases: 9. This CDR3 is 14 amino acids long. The germline V gene encodes CDR1 LNHDA and CDR2 SQIVND (reference sequence). CDR3 sequence (DNA): TGTGCCAGTAGAAGGGGACAGGGAGGCTCCGAGCAGTACTTC. Its protein product is CASRRGQGGSEQYF.

The chain carries TRBV10-2 and TRBJ1-3; D not resolved. Germline values: CDR1 WSHSY, CDR2 SAAADI. The CDR3 runs to 15 residues. Trimming left V 0 bases short and J 3 bases short, with 9 bases between. The CDR3 region has the DNA TGCGCCAGCAGTGAGTCCCAGCTACTTGGAAACACCATATATTTT. This gives the protein CASSESQLLGNTIYF.